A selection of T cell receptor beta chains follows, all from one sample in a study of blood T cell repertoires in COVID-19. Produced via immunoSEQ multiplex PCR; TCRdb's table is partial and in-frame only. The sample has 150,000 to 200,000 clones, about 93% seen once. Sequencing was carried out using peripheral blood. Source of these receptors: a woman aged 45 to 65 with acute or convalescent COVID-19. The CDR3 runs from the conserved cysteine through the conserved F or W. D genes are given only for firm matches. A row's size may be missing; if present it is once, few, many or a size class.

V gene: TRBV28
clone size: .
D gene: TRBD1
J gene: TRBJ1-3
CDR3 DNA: TGTGCCAGCAGTAACCCAGGGGGCGGTCGGGACACCATATATTTT
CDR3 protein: CASSNPGGGRDTIYF

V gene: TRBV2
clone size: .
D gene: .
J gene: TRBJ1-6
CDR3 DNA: TGTGCCAGCAGGGGGCTGGATAATTCACCCCTCCACTTT
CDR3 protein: CASRGLDNSPLHF

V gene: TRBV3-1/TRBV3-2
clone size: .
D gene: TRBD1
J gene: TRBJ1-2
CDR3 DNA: TGTGCCAGCAGTCCTAGGGGACAGAACTATGGCTACACCTTC
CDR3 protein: CASSPRGQNYGYTF

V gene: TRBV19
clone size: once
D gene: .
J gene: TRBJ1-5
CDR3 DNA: TGTGCCAGTAGTCCCTCCCCTGGGAGACAGCCCCAGCATTTT
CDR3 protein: CASSPSPGRQPQHF

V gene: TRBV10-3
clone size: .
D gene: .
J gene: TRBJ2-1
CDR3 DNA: TGTGCCATCGGAGTATCAAGCTCCTACAATGAGCAGTTCTTC
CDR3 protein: CAIGVSSSYNEQFF

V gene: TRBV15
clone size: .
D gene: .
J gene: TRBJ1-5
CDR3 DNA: TGTGCCACCAGCAGACCCGGGGAGGGTCAGCCCCAGCATTTT
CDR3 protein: CATSRPGEGQPQHF

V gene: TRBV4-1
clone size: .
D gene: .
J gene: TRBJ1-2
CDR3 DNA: TGCGCCAGCAGCCAAGACCAGAATCCTTTTACCGGCTACACCTTC
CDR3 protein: CASSQDQNPFTGYTF

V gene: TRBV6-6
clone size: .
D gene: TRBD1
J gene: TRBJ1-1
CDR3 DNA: TGTGCCAGCAGTTACCGGACAGGGGACACTGAAGCTTTCTTT
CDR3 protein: CASSYRTGDTEAFF

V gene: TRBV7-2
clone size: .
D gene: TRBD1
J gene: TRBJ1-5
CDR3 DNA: TGTGCCAGCAGCGAGGACAGGGGGCTTCAGCCCCAGCATTTT
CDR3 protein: CASSEDRGLQPQHF

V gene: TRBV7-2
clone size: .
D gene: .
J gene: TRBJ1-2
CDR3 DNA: TGTGCCAGCAGCTTAGATCCCCGAGGAAATGGCTACACCTTC
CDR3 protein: CASSLDPRGNGYTF

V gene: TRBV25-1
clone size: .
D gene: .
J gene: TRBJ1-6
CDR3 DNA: TGTGCCAGCAGTGAATATAAAATCGAGGGGAGGAATTCACCCCTCCACTTT
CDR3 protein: CASSEYKIEGRNSPLHF

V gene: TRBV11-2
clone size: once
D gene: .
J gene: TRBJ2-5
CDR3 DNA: TGTGCCAGCAGCCCCACCCCCTCTAGTGAAGAGACCCAGTACTTC
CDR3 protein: CASSPTPSSEETQYF

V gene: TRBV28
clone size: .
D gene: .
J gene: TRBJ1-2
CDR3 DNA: TGTGCCAGCACCACAGGGAACTATGGCTACACCTTC
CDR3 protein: CASTTGNYGYTF

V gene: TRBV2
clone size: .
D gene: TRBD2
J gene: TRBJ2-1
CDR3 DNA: TGTGCCAGCACAGTAGCGGGTCCCGCTTACAATGAGCAGTTCTTC
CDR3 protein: CASTVAGPAYNEQFF

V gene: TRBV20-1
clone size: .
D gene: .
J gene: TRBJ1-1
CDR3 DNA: TGCAGTGCTCAGGGGAACACTGAAGCTTTCTTT
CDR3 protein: CSAQGNTEAFF

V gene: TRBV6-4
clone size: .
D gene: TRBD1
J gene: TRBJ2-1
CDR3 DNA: TGTGCCAGCAGCTCCGGGACAGGGGTCAATGAGCAGTTCTTC
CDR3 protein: CASSSGTGVNEQFF

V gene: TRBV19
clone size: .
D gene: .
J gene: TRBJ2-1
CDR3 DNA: TGTGCCAGTAGTGGTCAGGACAATGAGCAGTTCTTC
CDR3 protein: CASSGQDNEQFF

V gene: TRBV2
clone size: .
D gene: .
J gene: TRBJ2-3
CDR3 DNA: TGTGCCAGCAGTCCACGGGTTGCCTACACAGATACGCAGTATTTT
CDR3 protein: CASSPRVAYTDTQYF

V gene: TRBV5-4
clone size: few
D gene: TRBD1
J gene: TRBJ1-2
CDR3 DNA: TGTGCCAGCAGCTTGGCAGGGGGCGACTATGGCTACACCTTC
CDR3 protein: CASSLAGGDYGYTF

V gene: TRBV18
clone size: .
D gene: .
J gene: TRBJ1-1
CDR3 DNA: TGTGCCAGCTCACCAAGGTCCGGAGGCATGAACACTGAAGCTTTCTTT
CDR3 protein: CASSPRSGGMNTEAFF

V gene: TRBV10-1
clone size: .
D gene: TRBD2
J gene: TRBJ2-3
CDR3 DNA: TGCGCCAGCAGTAGCGGGGCCGCCGGGTCGGGAGATACGCAGTATTTT
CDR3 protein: CASSSGAAGSGDTQYF

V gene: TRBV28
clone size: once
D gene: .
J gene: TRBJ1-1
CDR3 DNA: TGTGCCAGCAGTCCCCTTCGTGGTGGGGGCTTTGTAGCTTTCTTT
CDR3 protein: CASSPLRGGGFVAFF

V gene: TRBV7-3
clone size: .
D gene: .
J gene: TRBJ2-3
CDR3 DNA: TGTGCCAGCAGCTTAACATCCGCCCAGCCTAGCGCAGATACGCAGTATTTT
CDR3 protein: CASSLTSAQPSADTQYF

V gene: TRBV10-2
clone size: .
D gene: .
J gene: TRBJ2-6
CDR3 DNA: TGCGCCAGCACAGTTGGTGCAGGGGCCAACGTCCTGACTTTC
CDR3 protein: CASTVGAGANVLTF

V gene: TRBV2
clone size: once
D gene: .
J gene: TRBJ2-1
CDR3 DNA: TGTGCCAGCAGTGAACGGGATGAGCAGTTCTTC
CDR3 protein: CASSERDEQFF

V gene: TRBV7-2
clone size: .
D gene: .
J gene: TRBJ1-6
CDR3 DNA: TGTGCCAGCAGCAAAGGGGCGGGGCTCGAATGGGATTCACCCCTCCACTTT
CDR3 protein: CASSKGAGLEWDSPLHF

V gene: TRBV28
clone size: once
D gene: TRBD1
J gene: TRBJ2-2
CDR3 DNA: TGTGCCAGCAGTTCCGGACAGGGGGGGAGGACCGGGGAGCTGTTTTTT
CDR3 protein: CASSSGQGGRTGELFF

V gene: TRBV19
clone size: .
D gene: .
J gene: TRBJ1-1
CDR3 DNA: TGTGCCAGTAGTCGTCAGGGGTCTGAAGCTTTCTTT
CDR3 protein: CASSRQGSEAFF

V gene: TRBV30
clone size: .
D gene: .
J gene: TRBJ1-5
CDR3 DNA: TGTGCCTGGAGCACCGGACAAAGGCAGCCCCAGCATTTT
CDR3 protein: CAWSTGQRQPQHF

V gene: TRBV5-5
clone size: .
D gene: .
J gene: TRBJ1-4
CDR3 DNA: TGTGCCAGCAGCTTGGTGGGGGGAACTAATGAAAAACTGTTTTTT
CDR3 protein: CASSLVGGTNEKLFF

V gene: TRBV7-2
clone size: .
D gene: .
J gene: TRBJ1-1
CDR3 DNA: TGTGCCAGCAGCCCTACGGGTGAGGGTGAAGCTTTCTTT
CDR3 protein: CASSPTGEGEAFF

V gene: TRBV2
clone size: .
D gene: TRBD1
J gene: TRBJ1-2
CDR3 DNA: TGTGCCAGCAGTGGGACAGGGCCTAACTATGGCTACACCTTC
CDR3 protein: CASSGTGPNYGYTF

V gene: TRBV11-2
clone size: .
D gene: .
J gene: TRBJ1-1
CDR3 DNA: TGTGCCAGCAGCTTAGAGCAAGCCACTCCTGAAGCTTTCTTT
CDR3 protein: CASSLEQATPEAFF

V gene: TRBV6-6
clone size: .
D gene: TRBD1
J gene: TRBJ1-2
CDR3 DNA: TGTGCCAGCAGTCACGGGACAGGGAGTTATGGCTACACCTTC
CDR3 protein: CASSHGTGSYGYTF

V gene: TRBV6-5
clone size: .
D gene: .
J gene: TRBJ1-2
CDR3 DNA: TGTGCCAGCCGACCAACAGGCTTTGGCTACACCTTC
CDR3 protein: CASRPTGFGYTF

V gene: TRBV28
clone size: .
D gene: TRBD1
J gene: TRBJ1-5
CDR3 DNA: TGTGCCAGCAGTTATTCTCCGGGACAGGGGAAAATTCAGCCCCAGCATTTT
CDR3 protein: CASSYSPGQGKIQPQHF

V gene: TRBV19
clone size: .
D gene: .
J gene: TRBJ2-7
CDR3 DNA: TGTGCCAGTAAGGGAACGGCGGGGGCGCGGAACTTC
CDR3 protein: CASKGTAGARNF